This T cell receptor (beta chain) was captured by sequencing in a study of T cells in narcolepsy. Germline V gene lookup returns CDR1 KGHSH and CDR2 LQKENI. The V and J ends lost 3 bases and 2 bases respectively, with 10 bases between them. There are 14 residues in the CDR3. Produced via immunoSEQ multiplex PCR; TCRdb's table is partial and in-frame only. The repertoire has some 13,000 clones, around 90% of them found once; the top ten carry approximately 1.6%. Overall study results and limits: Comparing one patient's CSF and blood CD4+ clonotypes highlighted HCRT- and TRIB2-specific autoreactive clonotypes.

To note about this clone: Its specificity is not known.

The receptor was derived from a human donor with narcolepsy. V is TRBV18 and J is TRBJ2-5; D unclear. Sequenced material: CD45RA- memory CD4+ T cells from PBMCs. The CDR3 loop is CASSPPGRQETQYF. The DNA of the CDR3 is TGTGCCAGCTCACCTCCTGGCCGACAAGAGACCCAGTACTTC. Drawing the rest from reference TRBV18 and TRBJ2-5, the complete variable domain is NAGVMQNPRHLVRRRGQEARLRCSPMKGHSHVYWYRQLPEEGLKFMVYLQKENIIDESGMPKERFSAEFPKEGPSILRIQQVVRGDSAAYFCASSPPGRQETQYFGPGTRLLVL.